The 3 T cell receptor beta chains below come from one sample, sequenced in a study of cytomegalovirus exposure and HLA in healthy donors. Sequenced by immunoSEQ multiplex PCR; TCRdb stores in-frame clones only, minus some. The sample shows approximately 260,000 clones, more than 75% of them seen only once. Input material: PBMCs. These receptors were taken from a woman aged 25 to 39 in good health and CMV-seropositive.

V usage is TRBV4-2 and J usage is TRBJ2-1, with unresolved D. This CDR3 has 15 residues. V was trimmed by 0 bases and J by 6 bases, leaving 12 bases between them. Germline CDR1 reads LGHNA; CDR2 reads YNFKEQ. The CDR3 region is CASSQDWLVRNEQFF. DNA of the CDR3: TGTGCCAGCAGCCAAGATTGGTTGGTGCGCAATGAGCAGTTCTTC.

V gene TRBV5-1 combines with J gene TRBJ2-1; 12 nucleotides align to TRBD2. V lost 0 bases, J lost 8 bases, and 6 bases stayed unmatched. Germline V CDR1 and CDR2: SGHRS, YFSETQ. CDR3 length: 16 amino acids. As DNA, the CDR3 is TGCGCCAGCAGCTTGGTCGGACTAGCGGGATGGGATGAGCAGTTCTTC. Translating gives CASSLVGLAGWDEQFF.

V gene TRBV4-1 combines with J gene TRBJ1-1, with D perhaps TRBD1 (5 bases). Trimming took 0 bases from V and 5 from J, leaving 10 bases between them. The CDR3 loop spans 14 amino acids. Germline V gene sequence: CDR1 MGHRA, CDR2 YSYEKL. The CDR3 DNA reads as TGCGCCAGCAGCCAAGAACCAGGGAGGACTGAAGCTTTCTTT. Its translation: CASSQEPGRTEAFF.